Listed below are T cell receptor beta chains from one sample, sequenced in a study of control samples from healthy donors and cancer patients. Assay used: immunoSEQ multiplex PCR; TCRdb lists only in-frame clones, some missing. The repertoire has 150,000 to 200,000 clones, almost 90% of them found once; the top ten carry about 1.4%. Input material: blood. Receptors originate from a woman between 50 and 59 years old in good health. Both conserved end residues are part of each CDR3. D genes are given only for firm matches. Not every row has a clone size; where given, it reads once, few, many or a size class.

v_gene	abundance	d_gene	j_gene	CDR3nt	CDR3aa
TRBV6-2/TRBV6-3	once	NA	TRBJ1-3	TGTGCCAGCAGTACAGGGTTCTCTGGAAACACCATATATTTT	CASSTGFSGNTIYF
TRBV19	once	NA	TRBJ2-1	TGTGCCAGTAGTATGGTCGACCGGGCCTACAATGAGCAGTTCTTC	CASSMVDRAYNEQFF
TRBV6-6	NA	TRBD1	TRBJ1-4	TGTGCCAGCAGCCACAAGGCGACAGGGTACGGAAGGCCAAAGGATGAAAAACTGTTTTTT	CASSHKATGYGRPKDEKLFF
TRBV11-2	NA	NA	TRBJ2-1	TGTGCCAGCAGCCGGGGCGGGCCGAGCTCCTACAATGAGCAGTTCTTC	CASSRGGPSSYNEQFF
TRBV3-1/TRBV3-2	NA	NA	TRBJ2-1	TGTGCCAGCAGCCAATTCGACGGGAGTTCGGGTGATGAGCAGTTCTTC	CASSQFDGSSGDEQFF
TRBV19	NA	NA	TRBJ1-1	TGTGCCAGTAGCTCAGGGCCGACGATGCGGACTGAAGCTTTCTTT	CASSSGPTMRTEAFF
TRBV24-1	few	NA	TRBJ2-7	TGTGCCACGACCGGGTACGAGCAGTACTTC	CATTGYEQYF
TRBV5-4	NA	NA	TRBJ2-1	TGTGCCAGCAGCTCAGGACAGACTTACAATGAGCAGTTCTTC	CASSSGQTYNEQFF
TRBV30	few	NA	TRBJ2-7	TGTGCCTGGAGTTTCCGGGACATGTTTTCCTACGAGCAGTACTTC	CAWSFRDMFSYEQYF
TRBV7-3	NA	NA	TRBJ1-2	TGTGCCAGCAGCTTAATGGCGGGGGAAAACTATGGCTACACCTTC	CASSLMAGENYGYTF
TRBV9	NA	TRBD1	TRBJ1-2	TGTGCCAGCAGCGTAGTACCGACAGGGGCTAACTATGGCTACACCTTC	CASSVVPTGANYGYTF
TRBV2	NA	NA	TRBJ1-5	TGTGCCAGCAGTGTTGTGAGGGCAGGGGATCAGCCCCAGCATTTT	CASSVVRAGDQPQHF
TRBV20-1	NA	NA	TRBJ2-7	TGCAGTGCTAGTAGAGGGGAACCCTACGAGCAGTACTTC	CSASRGEPYEQYF
TRBV28	once	TRBD1	TRBJ2-7	TGTGCCAGCCAGCCGGGACAGGGGGGGGAGCAGTACTTC	CASQPGQGGEQYF
TRBV9	NA	NA	TRBJ2-7	TGTGCCAGCAGCGCCGGGACCACCTCAGCGTCCGAGCAGTACTTC	CASSAGTTSASEQYF
TRBV4-3	NA	TRBD1	TRBJ1-4	TGCGCCAGCAGCCAAGACAGGGGGTTTACGCGCGATGAAAAACTGTTTTTT	CASSQDRGFTRDEKLFF
TRBV9	NA	NA	TRBJ1-1	TGTGCCAGCAGCCCCGCCGGGGCTAACAGGGTTGAAGCTTTCTTT	CASSPAGANRVEAFF
TRBV6-1	NA	TRBD2	TRBJ2-1	TGTGCCAGCAGTGAACGGTTAGCGGGAGGCGAGCAGTTCTTC	CASSERLAGGEQFF
TRBV29-1	NA	NA	TRBJ1-1	TGCAGCGTGTGGGCCCTCTCGAACACTGAAGCTTTCTTT	CSVWALSNTEAFF
TRBV3-1/TRBV3-2	NA	NA	TRBJ1-5	TGTGCCAGCAGCCCTTGGGGCAATCAGCCCCAGCATTTT	CASSPWGNQPQHF
TRBV30	NA	TRBD1	TRBJ2-7	TGTGCCTGGAGTGTTCTAGGGACAGGCAACGAGCAGTACTTC	CAWSVLGTGNEQYF
TRBV10-3	NA	TRBD1	TRBJ1-1	TGTGCCATCAGTGAGCCCTATCATGTCACCGGGACAGGGTTCGTACCTTTCTTT	CAISEPYHVTGTGFVPFF
TRBV24-1	NA	TRBD2	TRBJ2-5	TGTGCCACCAGTGCTCGCGGGGGAGCCCAAGAGACCCAGTACTTC	CATSARGGAQETQYF
TRBV7-2	NA	TRBD1	TRBJ1-1	TGTGCCAGCAGCCCAGGGGGCACTGAAGCTTTCTTT	CASSPGGTEAFF
TRBV18	NA	TRBD1	TRBJ1-1	TGTGCCAGCTCACCAGGGGACAGGATGAACACTGAAGCTTTCTTT	CASSPGDRMNTEAFF
TRBV5-8	NA	NA	TRBJ1-5	TGTGCCAGCAGCTTGGCCCGGGGGCATGGAGATCAGCCCCAGCATTTT	CASSLARGHGDQPQHF
TRBV6-6	once	TRBD1	TRBJ1-1	TGTGCCAGCAGTCGGGCCCGGACAGGTCACCTGAGCACTGAAGCTTTCTTT	CASSRARTGHLSTEAFF
TRBV2	NA	TRBD2	TRBJ2-7	TGTGCCAGCAGTCGACTAGCTACGGGGTACGAGCAGTACTTC	CASSRLATGYEQYF
TRBV6-6	NA	NA	TRBJ2-5	TGTGCCAGCAGTTACAGGGACCAAGAGACCCAGTACTTC	CASSYRDQETQYF
TRBV2	few	TRBD1	TRBJ1-2	TGTGCCAGCAGTGAAGTACCCCCAAGGGAAAACAGGGGCTATGGCTACACCTTC	CASSEVPPRENRGYGYTF
TRBV7-9	NA	NA	TRBJ2-1	TGTGCCAGCAGCGATCCGCGCCTGACGGGGGATAGTCATGAGCAGTTCTTC	CASSDPRLTGDSHEQFF
TRBV11-2	NA	NA	TRBJ1-3	TGTGCCAGCAGCTTAGATCTTACGGGGTTATCTGGAAACACCATATATTTT	CASSLDLTGLSGNTIYF
TRBV4-3	NA	NA	TRBJ1-6	TGCGCCAGCAGCCAAGAAAAAGGGTTGGGTTCACCCCTCCACTTT	CASSQEKGLGSPLHF
TRBV10-1	NA	NA	TRBJ1-2	TGCGCCAGCAGCCTGATGGGGCGCGGCTATGGCTACACCTTC	CASSLMGRGYGYTF
TRBV5-4	NA	NA	TRBJ2-5	TGTGCCAGCAGCTTGCGCGAGACCCAGTACTTC	CASSLRETQYF
TRBV11-2	NA	NA	TRBJ2-1	TGTGCCAGCAGCATCTACAATGAGCAGTTCTTC	CASSIYNEQFF
TRBV7-2	NA	NA	TRBJ1-3	TGTGCCAGCAGCTTAGTTCTCCACCACGCTGGAAACACCATATATTTT	CASSLVLHHAGNTIYF
TRBV27	NA	TRBD1	TRBJ2-7	TGTGCCAGCAGTACCCGACAGGGGGCGCGGGAGCAGTACTTC	CASSTRQGAREQYF
TRBV12-1	NA	NA	TRBJ1-1	TGTGCCAGCAGAACGGGGAACACTGAAGCTTTCTTT	CASRTGNTEAFF
TRBV5-5	few	NA	TRBJ1-6	TGTGCCAGCAGCGCCGGTCCGGATTCACCCCTCCACTTT	CASSAGPDSPLHF